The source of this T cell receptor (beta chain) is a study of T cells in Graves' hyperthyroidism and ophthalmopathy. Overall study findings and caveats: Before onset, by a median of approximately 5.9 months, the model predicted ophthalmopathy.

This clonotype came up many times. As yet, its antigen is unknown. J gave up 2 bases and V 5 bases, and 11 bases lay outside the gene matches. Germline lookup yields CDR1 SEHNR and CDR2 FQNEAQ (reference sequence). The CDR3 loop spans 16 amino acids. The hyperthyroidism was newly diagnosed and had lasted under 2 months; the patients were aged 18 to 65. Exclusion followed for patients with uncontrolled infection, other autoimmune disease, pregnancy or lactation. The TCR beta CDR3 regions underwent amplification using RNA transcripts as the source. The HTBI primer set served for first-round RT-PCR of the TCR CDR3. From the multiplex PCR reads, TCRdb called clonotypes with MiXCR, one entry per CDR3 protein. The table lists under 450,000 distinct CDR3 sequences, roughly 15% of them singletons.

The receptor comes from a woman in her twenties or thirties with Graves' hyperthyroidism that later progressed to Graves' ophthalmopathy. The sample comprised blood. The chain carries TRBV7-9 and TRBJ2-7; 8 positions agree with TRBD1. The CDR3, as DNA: TGTGCCAGCAGCCCCCGATGGACAGGGACCCCCTACGAGCAGTACTTC. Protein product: CASSPRWTGTPYEQYF.